A single sample gave rise to the 20 T cell receptor beta chains below, sequenced in a study of T cell changes during pregnancy in multiple sclerosis. Produced via immunoSEQ multiplex PCR; TCRdb's table is partial and in-frame only. This sample has tens of thousands of clones, with approximately 91% found just once. This material consisted of peripheral blood, taken in the third trimester of pregnancy. The receptors originated from a female donor with multiple sclerosis, enrolled in a pregnancy study.

V and J are TRBV4-3 and TRBJ2-2; 9 bases map to TRBD1. Germline CDR1 reads LGHNA; CDR2 reads YSLEER. The CDR3 spans 15 residues. V was clipped by 9 bases and J by 3 bases; unmatched bases: 8. CDR3 sequence (DNA): TGCGCCAGAAGACAGGGACAGGGCGACACCGGGGAGCTGTTTTTT. Encoded protein: CARRQGQGDTGELFF.

CDR3: CASSDRGDYNEQFF. The CDR3 DNA reads as TGCGCCAGCAGTGACAGGGGTGACTACAATGAGCAGTTCTTC. This sequence joins TRBV10-1 and TRBJ2-1; TRBD1 is a possible D gene (6 bases). V was clipped by 3 bases and J by 3 bases, with 9 bases between them. Per germline, CDR1 WNHNN and CDR2 SYGVQD (reference sequence). This CDR3 is built from 14 residues.

The chain has TRBV28 and TRBJ2-1; 9 bases are a match to TRBD1. V trimming: 4 bases; J trimming: 6 bases; junction bases outside the gene matches: 4. The CDR3 spans 14 residues. Germline V gene lookup returns CDR1 MDHEN and CDR2 SYDVKM. This CDR3 is CASSSLDRGNEQFF. The CDR3, as DNA: TGTGCCAGCAGTTCACTGGACAGGGGCAATGAGCAGTTCTTC.

The chain combines TRBV5-6 with TRBJ2-7; TRBD2 aligns across 8 bases. The CDR3 runs 15 residues. After removal of 0 bases from V and 4 bases from J, the junction contained 6 bases not matched to a gene. The germline V gene encodes CDR1 SGHDT and CDR2 YYEEEE. The CDR3 nucleotides read TGTGCCAGCAGCTTGGCCGCCGGGGGGGGGTACGAGCAGTACTTC. As protein: CASSLAAGGGYEQYF.

V usage is TRBV28 and J usage is TRBJ1-1; no definite D call. Germline CDR1 MDHEN, CDR2 SYDVKM. The ends were cut back, 2 bases at V and 3 bases at J, with 13 bases in the middle. The CDR3 is 15 residues long. CDR3 DNA: TGTGCCAGCAGTTTAATGGGCCCTATAGACACTGAAGCTTTCTTT. The encoded protein is CASSLMGPIDTEAFF.

The V and J genes are TRBV30 and TRBJ2-1; 7 positions match TRBD2. The germline V gene has CDR1 GTSNPN and CDR2 SVGIG (reference sequence). The CDR3 runs to 13 residues. V trimming: 1 base; J trimming: 9 bases; junction bases outside the gene matches: 6. DNA for the CDR3: TGTGCCTGGAGTGCTCCACGGGAGGTTGAGCAGTTCTTC. As protein: CAWSAPREVEQFF. The full variable domain, its missing parts supplied by reference TRBV30 and TRBJ2-1, is SQTIHQWPATLVQPVGSPLSLECTVEGTSNPNLYWYRQAAGRGLQLLFYSVGIGQISSEVPQNLSASRPQDRQFILSSKKLLLSDSGFYLCAWSAPREVEQFFGPGTRLTVL.

This chain joins TRBV2 and TRBJ1-2, with 7 bases matching TRBD1. CDR3 length equals 14 residues. With V trimmed by 4 bases and J by 2 bases, 4 bases remained unmatched. CDR1 SNHLY and CDR2 FYNNEI come from the germline V gene. CDR3 in amino acids: CASSGQGSNYGYTF. CDR3 nucleotides: TGTGCCAGCAGTGGACAGGGAAGCAACTATGGCTACACCTTC.

This clone is a singleton in its sample. The CDR3, as DNA: TGTGCCAGTACCGCTCGCGAGGGCCGGATCACTGAAGCTTTCTTT. Amino acid sequence: CASTAREGRITEAFF. The chain combines TRBV19 with TRBJ1-1; D is undetermined. CDR1 LNHDA and CDR2 SQIVND come from the germline V gene (reference sequence). Trimming shortened V by 7 bases and J by 4 bases, and 19 bases separated the two germline ends. The CDR3 runs to 15 residues. The full variable domain, completed using reference TRBV19 and TRBJ1-1, is DGGITQSPKYLFRKEGQNVTLSCEQNLNHDAMYWYRQDPGQGLRLIYYSQIVNDFQKGDIAEGYSVSREKKESFPLTVTSAQKNPTAFYLCASTAREGRITEAFFGQGTRLTVV.

V usage is TRBV11-2 and J usage is TRBJ2-2, with TRBD1 identical over 9 bases. The junction had 13 bases not matched to a gene; V was cut back by 8 bases and J by 9 bases. This CDR3 has 15 amino acids. CDR1 is SGHAT and CDR2 is FQNNGV in the germline V gene. The CDR3 bases are TGTGCCAGCGGACGGGGACAGGGCCTACCTAGGGAGCTGTTTTTT. Its translation: CASGRGQGLPRELFF.

This rearrangement joins TRBV6-4 to TRBJ2-3, with 8 bases fitting TRBD1. Trimming took 4 bases from V and 1 from J; bases not matched to a gene: 1. Germline CDR1 is MRHNA and CDR2 is SNTAGT. The CDR3 length is 14 residues. The chain's CDR3 is CASSGGQGTDTQYF. CDR3 nucleotides: TGTGCCAGCAGTGGGGGACAGGGCACAGATACGCAGTATTTT.

This clone has just one count. The chain is built from TRBV10-2 and TRBJ1-5, with D perhaps matching TRBD1 (5 bases). CDR3 length: 13 amino acids. V lost 2 bases to trimming and J lost 7 bases, with 9 bases between them. CDR1 is WSHSY and CDR2 is SAAADI in the germline V gene. In DNA, the CDR3 is TGCGCCAGCAGTGAGGTCAGGGTCCAGCCCCAGCATTTT. Its translation: CASSEVRVQPQHF.

This clone was seen a handful of times. The genes are TRBV28 and TRBJ1-2, with D unresolved. This CDR3 comprises 14 residues. Trimming took 6 bases from V and 0 from J, leaving 11 bases between them. Germline V gene lookup returns CDR1 MDHEN and CDR2 SYDVKM. In DNA, the CDR3 is TGTGCCAGCAGACCACCGGACTCTAACTATGGCTACACCTTC. It codes for CASRPPDSNYGYTF.

Worth noting for this clone: Germline and junction disagree at one end, which may indicate a read error. The chain uses TRBV9 and TRBJ1-1; no firm D call. The CDR3 sequence is 13 residues long. Germline CDR1 reads SGDLS; CDR2 reads YYNGEE. CDR3 coding DNA: TGTGCCAGCAGCAATGGGGAGAACCCTGAAGCTTTCTTT. It is translated as CASSNGENPEAFF.

The chain is built from TRBV14 and TRBJ1-1, with 9 bases that match TRBD1. The length of the CDR3 is 16 residues. CDR1 SGHDN and CDR2 FVKESK come from the germline V gene. J lost 7 bases, V lost 6 bases, and 15 bases had no gene match. This CDR3 reads CASRVSGTGNLGEAFF. The CDR3 nucleotides are TGTGCCAGCAGGGTTTCCGGGACAGGGAATTTGGGTGAAGCTTTCTTT.

V gene TRBV5-1 combines with J gene TRBJ1-5, with TRBD1 identical over 7 bases. Germline loops: CDR1 SGHRS, CDR2 YFSETQ. The CDR3 is 17 amino acids. With 0 bases clipped from V and 0 bases from J, the junction kept 6 bases outside the gene matches. The CDR3 spells CASSLGPQGDSNQPQHF. In nucleotides, the CDR3 is TGCGCCAGCAGCTTGGGGCCTCAGGGGGATAGCAATCAGCCCCAGCATTTT. The whole variable domain, remainder taken from reference TRBV5-1 and TRBJ1-5, is KAGVTQTPRYLIKTRGQQVTLSCSPISGHRSVSWYQQTPGQGLQFLFEYFSETQRNKGNFPGRFSGRQFSNSRSEMNVSTLELGDSALYLCASSLGPQGDSNQPQHFGDGTRLSIL.

The table lists this clone with many counts. V usage is TRBV28 and J usage is TRBJ1-2; possibly TRBD1 for D (6 bases). V lost 4 bases to trimming and J lost 4 bases, with 19 bases between them. This CDR3 is built from 16 residues. Germline-derived CDR1 and CDR2 are MDHEN and SYDVKM. For the CDR3, the DNA is TGTGCCAGCAGTTCCCCCGGGAGGGGGTCGGTCTATGGCTACACCTTC. Its protein is CASSSPGRGSVYGYTF.

This chain links TRBV7-2 with TRBJ2-7; D gene ambiguous. Trimming stripped 1 base from V and 5 bases from J, with 6 bases between. Germline V gene sequence: CDR1 SGHTA, CDR2 FQGNSA. The CDR3 covers 12 residues. CDR3 bases: TGTGCCAGCAGCTTAGATGAGAACGAGCAGTACTTC. Protein sequence: CASSLDENEQYF.

The chain uses TRBV25-1 and TRBJ1-1; D ambiguous. Per germline, CDR1 MGHDK and CDR2 SYGVNS. CDR3 length: 12 amino acids. V lost 6 bases and J lost 0, with 5 bases in between. The CDR3 coding sequence is TGTGCCAGCAGACACCTGAACACTGAAGCTTTCTTT. Residues: CASRHLNTEAFF.

The chain links TRBV7-9 to TRBJ2-2, with 9 nucleotides matching TRBD1. CDR3 length: 17 amino acids. Per germline, CDR1 SEHNR and CDR2 FQNEAQ (reference sequence). J lost 6 bases, V lost 4 bases, and 12 bases had no gene match. CDR3 residues: CASSSPTGQGQSGELFF. In DNA form, the CDR3 reads TGTGCCAGCAGCTCACCAACGGGACAGGGTCAATCCGGGGAGCTGTTTTTT.

This chain links TRBV18 with TRBJ2-7; 8 positions match TRBD2. The germline CDR1 and CDR2 sequences are KGHSH and LQKENI. Unmatched junction bases numbered 11, after V lost 0 bases and J lost 7 bases. The CDR3 is 16 amino acids. CDR3 bases: TGTGCCAGCTCACCACCCCAGAACGGGGGGACTAGGGAGCAGTACTTC. Encoded protein: CASSPPQNGGTREQYF.